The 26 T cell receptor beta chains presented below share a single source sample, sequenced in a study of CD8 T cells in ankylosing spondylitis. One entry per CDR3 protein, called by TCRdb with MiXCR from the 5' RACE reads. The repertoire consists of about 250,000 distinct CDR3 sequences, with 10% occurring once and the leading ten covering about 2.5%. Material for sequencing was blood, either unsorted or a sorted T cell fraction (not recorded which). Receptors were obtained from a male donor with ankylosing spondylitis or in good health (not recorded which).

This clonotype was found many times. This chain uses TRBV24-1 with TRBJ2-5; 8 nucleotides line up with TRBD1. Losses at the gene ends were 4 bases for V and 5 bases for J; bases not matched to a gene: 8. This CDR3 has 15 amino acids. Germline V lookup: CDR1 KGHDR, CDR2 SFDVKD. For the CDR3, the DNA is TGTGCCACCAGTGACACGGACAGGGTCGGGGAGACCCAGTACTTC. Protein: CATSDTDRVGETQYF.

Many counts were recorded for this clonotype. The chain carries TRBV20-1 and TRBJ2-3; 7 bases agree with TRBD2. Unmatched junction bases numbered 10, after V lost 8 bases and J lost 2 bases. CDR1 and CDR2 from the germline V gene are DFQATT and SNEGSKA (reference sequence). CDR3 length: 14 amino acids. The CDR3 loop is CSSPLAGDTDTQYF. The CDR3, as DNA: TGCAGTTCTCCTTTGGCGGGGGACACAGATACGCAGTATTTT.

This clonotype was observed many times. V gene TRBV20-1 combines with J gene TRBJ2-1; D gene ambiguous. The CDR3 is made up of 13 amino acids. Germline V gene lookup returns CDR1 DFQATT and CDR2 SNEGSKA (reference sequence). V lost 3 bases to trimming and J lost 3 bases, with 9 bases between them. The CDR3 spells CSASLVDYNEQFF. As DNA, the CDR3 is TGCAGTGCTAGTCTCGTAGACTACAATGAGCAGTTCTTC.

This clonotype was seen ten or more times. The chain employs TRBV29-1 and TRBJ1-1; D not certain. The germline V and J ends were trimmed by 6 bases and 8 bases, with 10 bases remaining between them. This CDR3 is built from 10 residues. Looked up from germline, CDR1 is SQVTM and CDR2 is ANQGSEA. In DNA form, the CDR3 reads TGCAGCGTAATTCTGGTCGAAGCTTTCTTT. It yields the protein CSVILVEAFF.

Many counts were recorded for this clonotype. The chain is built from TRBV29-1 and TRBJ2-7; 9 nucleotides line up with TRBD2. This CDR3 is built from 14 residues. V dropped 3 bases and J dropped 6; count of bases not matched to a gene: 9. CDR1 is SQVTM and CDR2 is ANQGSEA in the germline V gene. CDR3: CSVEFGSGSSEQYF. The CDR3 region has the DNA TGCAGCGTTGAGTTTGGTAGCGGGAGCTCCGAGCAGTACTTC.

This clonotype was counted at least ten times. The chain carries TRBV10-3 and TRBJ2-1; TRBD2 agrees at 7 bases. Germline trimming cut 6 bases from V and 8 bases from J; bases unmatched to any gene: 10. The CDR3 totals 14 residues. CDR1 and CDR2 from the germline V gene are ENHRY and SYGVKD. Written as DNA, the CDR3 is TGTGCCATCAGGTTCGCTAGCGGACCTGATGAGCAGTTCTTC. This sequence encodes CAIRFASGPDEQFF.

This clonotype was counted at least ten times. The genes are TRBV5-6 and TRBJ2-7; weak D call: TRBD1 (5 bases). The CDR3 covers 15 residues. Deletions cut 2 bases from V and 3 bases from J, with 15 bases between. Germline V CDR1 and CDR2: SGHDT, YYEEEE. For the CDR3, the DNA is TGTGCCAGCAGCTTTGGACGGACAAATTACTACGAGCAGTACTTC. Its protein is CASSFGRTNYYEQYF.

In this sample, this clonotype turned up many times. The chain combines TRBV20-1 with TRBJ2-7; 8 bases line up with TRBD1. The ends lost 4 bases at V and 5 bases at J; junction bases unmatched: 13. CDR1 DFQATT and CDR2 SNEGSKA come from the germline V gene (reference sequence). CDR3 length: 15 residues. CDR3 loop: CSATPGTGRVDEQYF. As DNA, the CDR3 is TGCAGTGCTACGCCCGGGACAGGACGCGTGGACGAGCAGTACTTC.

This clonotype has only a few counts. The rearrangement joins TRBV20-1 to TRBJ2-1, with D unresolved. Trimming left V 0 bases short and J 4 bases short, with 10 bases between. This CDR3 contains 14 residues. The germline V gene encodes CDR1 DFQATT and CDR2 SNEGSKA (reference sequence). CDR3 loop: CSARDQADYNEQFF. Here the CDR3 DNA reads TGCAGTGCTAGAGATCAAGCCGATTACAATGAGCAGTTCTTC.

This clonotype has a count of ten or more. The CDR3 region is CAIPSRNVNYGYTF. In nucleotides, the CDR3 is TGTGCCATCCCCTCAAGGAACGTAAACTATGGCTACACCTTC. The rearrangement joins TRBV10-3 to TRBJ1-2; D uncertain. Germline V gives CDR1 ENHRY, CDR2 SYGVKD. This CDR3 spans 14 amino acids. Trimming removed 8 bases at V and 2 bases at J, with 15 bases between.

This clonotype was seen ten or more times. The CDR3 DNA follows: TGTGCCAGCTTCTCCGGGACTAGCGGTTACAATGAGCAGTTCTTC. This codes for CASFSGTSGYNEQFF. The J gene is TRBJ2-1, the V gene TRBV18; 11 nucleotides align to TRBD2. Unmatched junction bases numbered 6, after V lost 7 bases and J lost 4 bases. Looked up from germline, CDR1 is KGHSH and CDR2 is LQKENI. The CDR3 totals 15 residues.

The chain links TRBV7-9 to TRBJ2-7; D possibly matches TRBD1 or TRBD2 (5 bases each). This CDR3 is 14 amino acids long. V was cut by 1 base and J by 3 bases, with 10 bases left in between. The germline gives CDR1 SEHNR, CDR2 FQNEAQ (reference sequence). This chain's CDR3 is CASSLGDGGYEQYF. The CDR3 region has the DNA TGTGCCAGCAGCTTAGGGGACGGAGGCTACGAGCAGTACTTC.

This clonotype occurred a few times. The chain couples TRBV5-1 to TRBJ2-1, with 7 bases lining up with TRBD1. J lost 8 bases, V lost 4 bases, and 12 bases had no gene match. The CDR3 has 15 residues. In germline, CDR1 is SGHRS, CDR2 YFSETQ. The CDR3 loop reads CASSLSAGGRDEQFF. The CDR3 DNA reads TGCGCCAGCAGCCTGTCCGCAGGGGGAAGGGATGAGCAGTTCTTC.

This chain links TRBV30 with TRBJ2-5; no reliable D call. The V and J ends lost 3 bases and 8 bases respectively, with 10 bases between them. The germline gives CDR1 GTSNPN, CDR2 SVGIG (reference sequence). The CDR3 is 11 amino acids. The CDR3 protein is CAWSGERTQYF. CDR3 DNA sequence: TGTGCCTGGAGCGGCGAGCGCACCCAGTACTTC.

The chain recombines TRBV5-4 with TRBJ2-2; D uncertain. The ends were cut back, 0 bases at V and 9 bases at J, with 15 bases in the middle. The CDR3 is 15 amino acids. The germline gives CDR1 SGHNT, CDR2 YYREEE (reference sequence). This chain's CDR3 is CASSLVGSRNRELFF. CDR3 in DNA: TGTGCCAGCAGCTTGGTTGGCTCGAGAAATCGGGAGCTGTTTTTT.

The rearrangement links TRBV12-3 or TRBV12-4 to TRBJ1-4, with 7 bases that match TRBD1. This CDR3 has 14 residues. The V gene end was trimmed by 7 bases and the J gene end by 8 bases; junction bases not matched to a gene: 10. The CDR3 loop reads CASTDRGQEEKLFF. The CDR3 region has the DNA TGTGCCAGCACCGACCGCGGACAGGAGGAAAAACTGTTTTTT.

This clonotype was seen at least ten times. The CDR3 DNA sequence: TGCAGCGCCAACACAGGGGGAAGATACAATGAGCAGTTCTTC. Its translation is CSANTGGRYNEQFF. The chain joins TRBV29-1 to TRBJ2-1; TRBD1 agrees at 8 bases. Per germline, CDR1 SQVTM and CDR2 ANQGSEA. The CDR3 length is 14 residues. J gave up 4 bases and V 7 bases, and 9 bases lay outside the gene matches.

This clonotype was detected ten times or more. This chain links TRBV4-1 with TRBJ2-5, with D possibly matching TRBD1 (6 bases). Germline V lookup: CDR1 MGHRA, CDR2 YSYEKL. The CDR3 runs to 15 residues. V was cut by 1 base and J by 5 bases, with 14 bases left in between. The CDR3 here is CASSQVEGVGETQYF. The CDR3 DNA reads TGCGCCAGCAGCCAAGTTGAGGGGGTCGGGGAGACCCAGTACTTC.

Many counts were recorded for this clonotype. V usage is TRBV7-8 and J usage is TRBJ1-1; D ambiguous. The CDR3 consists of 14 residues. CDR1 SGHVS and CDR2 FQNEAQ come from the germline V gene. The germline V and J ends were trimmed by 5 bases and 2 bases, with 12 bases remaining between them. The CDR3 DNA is TGTGCCAGCAGCCCATTCGACGGTAACACTGAAGCTTTCTTT. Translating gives CASSPFDGNTEAFF.

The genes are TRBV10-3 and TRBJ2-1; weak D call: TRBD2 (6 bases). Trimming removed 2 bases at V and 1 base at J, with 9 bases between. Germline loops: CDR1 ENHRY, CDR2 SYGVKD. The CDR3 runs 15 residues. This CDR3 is CAISEGGDSYNEQFF. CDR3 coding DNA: TGTGCCATCAGTGAGGGCGGGGATTCCTACAATGAGCAGTTCTTC.

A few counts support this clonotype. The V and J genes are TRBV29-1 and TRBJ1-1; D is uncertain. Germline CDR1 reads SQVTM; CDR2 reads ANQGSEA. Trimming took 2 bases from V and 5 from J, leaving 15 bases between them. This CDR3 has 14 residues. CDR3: CSVEYPGSLTEAFF. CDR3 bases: TGCAGCGTTGAATATCCGGGGTCGTTGACTGAAGCTTTCTTT.

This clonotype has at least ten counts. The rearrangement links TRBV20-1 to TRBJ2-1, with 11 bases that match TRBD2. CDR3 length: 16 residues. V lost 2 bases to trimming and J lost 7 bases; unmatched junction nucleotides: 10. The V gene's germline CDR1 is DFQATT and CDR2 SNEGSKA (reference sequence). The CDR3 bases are TGCAGTGCTAGACCCTTTAGCGGGGGGGCGGGTAATGAGCAGTTCTTC. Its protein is CSARPFSGGAGNEQFF.

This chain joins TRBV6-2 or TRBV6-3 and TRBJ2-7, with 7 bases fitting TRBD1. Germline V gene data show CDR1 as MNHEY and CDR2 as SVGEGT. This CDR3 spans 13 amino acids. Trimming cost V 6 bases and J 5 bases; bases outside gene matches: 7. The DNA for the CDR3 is TGTGCCAGCAGAGAGACAGGGAACGACGAGCAGTACTTC. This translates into CASRETGNDEQYF.

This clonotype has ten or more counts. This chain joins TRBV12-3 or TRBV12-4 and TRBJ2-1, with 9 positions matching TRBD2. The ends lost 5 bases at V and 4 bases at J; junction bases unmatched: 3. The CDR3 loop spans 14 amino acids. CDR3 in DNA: TGTGCCAGCAGTCAGCTAGCGGGATACAATGAGCAGTTCTTC. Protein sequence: CASSQLAGYNEQFF.

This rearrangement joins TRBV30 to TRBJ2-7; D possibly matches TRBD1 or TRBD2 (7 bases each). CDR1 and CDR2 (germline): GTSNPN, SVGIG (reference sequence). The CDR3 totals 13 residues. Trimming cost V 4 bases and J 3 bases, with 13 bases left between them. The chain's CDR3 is CAWMGGGIYEQYF. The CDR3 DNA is TGTGCCTGGATGGGAGGGGGCATCTACGAGCAGTACTTC.

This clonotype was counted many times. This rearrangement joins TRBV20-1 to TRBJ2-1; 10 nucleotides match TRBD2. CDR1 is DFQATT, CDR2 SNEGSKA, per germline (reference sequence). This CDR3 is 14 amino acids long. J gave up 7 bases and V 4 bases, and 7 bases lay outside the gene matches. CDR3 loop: CSAKSGGAINEQFF. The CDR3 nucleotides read TGCAGTGCTAAGAGCGGGGGGGCGATTAATGAGCAGTTCTTC.